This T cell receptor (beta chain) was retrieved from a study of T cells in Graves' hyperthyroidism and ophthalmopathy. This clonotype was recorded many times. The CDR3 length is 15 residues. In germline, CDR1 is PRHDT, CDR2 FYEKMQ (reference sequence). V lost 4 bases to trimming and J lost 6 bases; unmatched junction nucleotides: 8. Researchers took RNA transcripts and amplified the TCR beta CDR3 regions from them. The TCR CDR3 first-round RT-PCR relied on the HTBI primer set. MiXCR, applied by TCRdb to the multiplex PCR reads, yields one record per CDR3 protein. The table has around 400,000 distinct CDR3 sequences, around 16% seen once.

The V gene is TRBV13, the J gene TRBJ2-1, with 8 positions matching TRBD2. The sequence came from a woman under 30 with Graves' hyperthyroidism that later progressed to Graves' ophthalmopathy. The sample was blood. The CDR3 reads CASSSSQRERNEQFF. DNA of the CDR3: TGTGCCAGCAGCTCCTCCCAGCGGGAGCGCAATGAGCAGTTCTTC.